The TCR beta chain under discussion was sequenced for a study of cytomegalovirus exposure and HLA in healthy donors. Clones were read by immunoSEQ multiplex PCR, and TCRdb kept only the in-frame ones, dropping some. The table includes fewer than 150,000 clones, around nine tenths detected once. Study-level results: Three CMV-associated chains were confirmed in vitro to be specific for CMV antigens. Reports credit the classifier with highly specific, highly sensitive diagnosis of cytomegalovirus status.

Note on this clone: Its antigen is still unknown.

This sequence was found in a young man in good health and CMV-seropositive. The sequencing sample was made of PBMCs.

The CDR3 spells CSVGRGDSYMNTEAFF. The CDR3 nucleotides are TGCAGCGTTGGAAGAGGAGATAGTTACATGAACACTGAAGCTTTCTTT. This chain joins TRBV29-1 and TRBJ1-1; no reliable D call. Germline CDR1 reads SQVTM; CDR2 reads ANQGSEA. The CDR3 covers 16 residues. V shed 4 bases and J shed 0 bases, with 18 bases lying between them.